A single sample gave rise to the 10 T cell receptor beta chains below, sequenced in a study of CD8+ T cells in alopecia areata. cDNA reverse transcribed from extracted RNA served as the sequencing template. The assay was immunoSEQ multiplex PCR, and TCRdb's table has in-frame clones only and misses some. The table shows over 200,000 clones, with 57% occurring only once. This material consisted of CD4+ T cells sorted from blood, taken at week 0. The receptors were gathered from a human donor with alopecia areata.

The chain couples TRBV7-8 to TRBJ2-2; D is undetermined. This CDR3 contains 14 residues. V gave up 1 base and J gave up 7 bases, with 10 bases separating them. Per germline, CDR1 SGHVS and CDR2 FQNEAQ. In DNA, the CDR3 is TGTGCCAGCAGCTTAGTGACCTACAGCGGGGAGCTGTTTTTT. Translated: CASSLVTYSGELFF.

The chain's CDR3 is CAWSLAQGNTEAFF. CDR3 coding DNA: TGTGCCTGGAGTTTAGCGCAGGGGAACACTGAAGCTTTCTTT. The chain joins TRBV30 to TRBJ1-1; tentative D call: TRBD1 (5 bases). CDR1 GTSNPN and CDR2 SVGIG come from the germline V gene (reference sequence). V lost 2 bases and J lost 1, with 11 bases in between. The CDR3 contains 14 residues.

This clone occurred a few times. The V gene is TRBV30, the J gene TRBJ2-3, with 10 bases lining up with TRBD2. V trimming: 3 bases; J trimming: 0 bases; junction bases outside the gene matches: 9. This CDR3 comprises 17 residues. CDR1 is GTSNPN, CDR2 SVGIG, per germline (reference sequence). CDR3 bases: TGTGCCTGGAGGGGGCCGTTGACTAGCGGGAGCACAGATACGCAGTATTTT. This sequence encodes CAWRGPLTSGSTDTQYF.

J is TRBJ1-1 and V is TRBV29-1; a possible D gene is TRBD1 (5 bases). Germline V lookup: CDR1 SQVTM, CDR2 ANQGSEA. The CDR3 consists of 14 residues. The V and J ends lost 5 bases and 5 bases respectively, with 18 bases between them. CDR3 bases: TGCAGCGTTTCGGTGTCGGGGGGTGGTACTGAAGCTTTCTTT. It is translated as CSVSVSGGGTEAFF.

The V call is TRBV6-6, the J call TRBJ1-6; 7 bases are a match to TRBD1. The V segment lost 10 bases and the J segment 10 bases; nucleotides outside the gene matches: 10. There are 13 residues in the CDR3. CDR1 and CDR2 (germline): MNHNY, SVGAGI (reference sequence). For the CDR3, the DNA is TGTGCCATACACAGGGGCCAAGGGTCACCCCTCCACTTT. It yields the protein CAIHRGQGSPLHF.

This chain joins TRBV4-1 and TRBJ2-2; a possible D gene is TRBD2 (6 bases). The CDR3 is 18 residues long. Germline V lookup: CDR1 MGHRA, CDR2 YSYEKL. V was clipped by 0 bases and J by 1 base, with 15 bases between them. Here the CDR3 DNA reads TGCGCCAGCAGCCAAGAGCTCATGGGACTGCGGAACACCGGGGAGCTGTTTTTT. This encodes CASSQELMGLRNTGELFF.

The genes are TRBV7-8 and TRBJ2-7; D is uncertain. The CDR3 is 13 amino acids. The germline V gene encodes CDR1 SGHVS and CDR2 FQNEAQ. Trimming stripped 4 bases from V and 1 base from J, with 8 bases between. The CDR3 DNA sequence: TGTGCCAGCAGCTCTTCATGGTCCTACGAGCAGTACTTC. This gives the protein CASSSSWSYEQYF.

On this clone: At the DNA level, this CDR3 is encoded by other sequences in the same sample as well. V usage is TRBV7-9 and J usage is TRBJ2-2; unclear D gene. V shed 3 bases and J shed 1 base, with 0 bases lying between them. The CDR3 runs 12 residues. The germline CDR1 and CDR2 sequences are SEHNR and FQNEAQ (reference sequence). This chain's CDR3 is CASSLNTGELFF. The DNA of the CDR3 is TGTGCCAGCAGCTTGAACACCGGGGAGCTGTTTTTT. Together with reference TRBV7-9 and TRBJ2-2, the CDR3 gives the full variable domain: DTGVSQNPRHKITKRGQNVTFRCDPISEHNRLYWYRQTLGQGPEFLTYFQNEAQLEKSRLLSDRFSAERPKGSFSTLEIQRTEQGDSAMYLCASSLNTGELFFGEGSRLTVL.

Only a few counts were recorded for this clone. V gene TRBV28 combines with J gene TRBJ2-3, with TRBD2 identical over 9 bases. CDR1 and CDR2 (germline): MDHEN, SYDVKM. The CDR3 consists of 16 residues. V was clipped by 0 bases and J by 6 bases; unmatched bases: 7. In DNA form, the CDR3 reads TGTGCCAGCAGTTTATGGGGTAGCGGGAGTGTGGATACGCAGTATTTT. It encodes CASSLWGSGSVDTQYF.

This chain joins TRBV30 and TRBJ2-7; 9 bases are a match to TRBD1. The CDR3 sequence is 13 residues long. The germline CDR1 and CDR2 sequences are GTSNPN and SVGIG (reference sequence). V lost 4 bases, J lost 8 bases, and 9 bases stayed unmatched. CDR3 in amino acids: CAWNGQGPTKQYF. The CDR3 DNA reads as TGTGCCTGGAATGGACAGGGGCCTACGAAGCAGTACTTC.